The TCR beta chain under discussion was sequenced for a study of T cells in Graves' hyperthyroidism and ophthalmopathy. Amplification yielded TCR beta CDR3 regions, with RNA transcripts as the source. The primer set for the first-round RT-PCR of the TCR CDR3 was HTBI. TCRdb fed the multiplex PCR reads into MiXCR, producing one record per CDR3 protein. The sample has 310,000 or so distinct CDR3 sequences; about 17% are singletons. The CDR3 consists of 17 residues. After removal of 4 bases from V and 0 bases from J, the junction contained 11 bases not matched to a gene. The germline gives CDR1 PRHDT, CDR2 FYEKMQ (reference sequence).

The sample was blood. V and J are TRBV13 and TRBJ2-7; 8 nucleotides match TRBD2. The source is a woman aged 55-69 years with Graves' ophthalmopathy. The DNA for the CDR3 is TGTGCCAGCAGCTCAATGCGACTAGCGCGTAGCTCCTACGAGCAGTACTTC. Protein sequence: CASSSMRLARSSYEQYF.